This T cell receptor (beta chain) was sequenced in a study of T cell responses to AZD1222 COVID-19 vaccine. Study-level findings and limits: In a largely white British group with more females than males, clonal diversity was possibly underestimated. When two AZD1222 doses had been given, Spike-specific TCR breadth and depth rose.

As for this clone: Its target is not known.

Produced via immunoSEQ multiplex PCR; TCRdb's table is partial and in-frame only. The data contain fewer than 200,000 clones, under 95% of them seen just once; the ten biggest clones take up around 4.6%. Losses at the gene ends were 2 bases for V and 14 bases for J; bases not matched to a gene: 12. Germline V gene data show CDR1 as LGHDT and CDR2 as YNNKEL (reference sequence). The CDR3 contains 15 residues. This TCR came from an adult in good health. The chain has TRBV3-1 (or the pseudogene TRBV3-2) and TRBJ2-1; 10 bases agree with TRBD2. The sample was peripheral blood, taken on day 0 of MenACWY control vaccination. CDR3 amino acids: CASSQTLAGETGKFF. Here the CDR3 DNA reads TGTGCCAGCAGCCAAACTCTAGCGGGAGAAACTGGAAAGTTCTTC.